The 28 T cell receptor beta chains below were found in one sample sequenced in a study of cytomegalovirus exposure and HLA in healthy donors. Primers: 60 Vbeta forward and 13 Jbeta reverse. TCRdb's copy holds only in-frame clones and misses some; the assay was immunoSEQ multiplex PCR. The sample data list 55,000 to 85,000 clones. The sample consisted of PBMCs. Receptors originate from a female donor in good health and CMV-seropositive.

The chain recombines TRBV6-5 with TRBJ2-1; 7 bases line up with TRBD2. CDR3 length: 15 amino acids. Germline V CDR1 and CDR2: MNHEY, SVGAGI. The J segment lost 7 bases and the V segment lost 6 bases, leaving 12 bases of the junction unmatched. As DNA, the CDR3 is TGTGCCAGCAGCCACGGACTAGAGGGGTTGAATGAGCAGTTCTTC. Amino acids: CASSHGLEGLNEQFF.

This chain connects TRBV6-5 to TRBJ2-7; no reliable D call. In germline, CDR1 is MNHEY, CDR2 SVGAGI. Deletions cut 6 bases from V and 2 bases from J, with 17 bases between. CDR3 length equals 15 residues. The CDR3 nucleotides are TGTGCCAGCAGCAATGACACACCGAGACCCTACGAGCAGTACTTC. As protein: CASSNDTPRPYEQYF.

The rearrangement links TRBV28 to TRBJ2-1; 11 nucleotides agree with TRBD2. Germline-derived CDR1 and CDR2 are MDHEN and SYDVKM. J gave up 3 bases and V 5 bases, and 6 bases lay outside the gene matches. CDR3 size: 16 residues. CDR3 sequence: CASSGTSGIDYNEQFF. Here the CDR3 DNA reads TGTGCCAGCAGTGGGACTAGCGGTATTGACTACAATGAGCAGTTCTTC.

CDR3 loop: CSVEDSTGGGEAFF. CDR3 DNA sequence: TGCAGCGTTGAAGACTCGACAGGGGGTGGTGAAGCTTTCTTT. J is TRBJ1-1 and V is TRBV29-1; 9 nucleotides align to TRBD1. J was trimmed by 7 bases and V by 0 bases; bases with no gene match: 6. Germline V gives CDR1 SQVTM, CDR2 ANQGSEA. There are 14 residues in the CDR3.

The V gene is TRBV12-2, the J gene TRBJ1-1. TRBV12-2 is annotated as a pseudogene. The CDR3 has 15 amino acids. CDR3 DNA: TGTGCAAGTCGCCACCCAAAGAGAGTGAACACTGAAGCTTTCTTT. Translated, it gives CASRHPKRVNTEAFF.

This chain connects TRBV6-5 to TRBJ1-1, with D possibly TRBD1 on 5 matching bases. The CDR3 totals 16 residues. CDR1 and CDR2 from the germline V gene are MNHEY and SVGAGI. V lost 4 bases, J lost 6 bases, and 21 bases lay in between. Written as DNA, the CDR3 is TGTGCCAGCAGTTTCGAGGGCGGATGGGGAGGGGCTGAAGCTTTCTTT. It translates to CASSFEGGWGGAEAFF.

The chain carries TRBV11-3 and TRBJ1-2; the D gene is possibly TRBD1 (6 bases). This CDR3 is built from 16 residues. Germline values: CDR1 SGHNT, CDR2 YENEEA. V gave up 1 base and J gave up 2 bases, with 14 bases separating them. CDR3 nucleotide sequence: TGTGCCAGCAGCTTAGTACGGACAGCTCAAAACTATGGCTACACCTTC. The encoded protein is CASSLVRTAQNYGYTF.

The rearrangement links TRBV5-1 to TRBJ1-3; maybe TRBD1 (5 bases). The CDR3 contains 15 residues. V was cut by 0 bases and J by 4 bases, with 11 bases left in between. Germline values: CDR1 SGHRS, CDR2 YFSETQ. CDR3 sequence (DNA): TGCGCCAGCAGCTTGGCAGGCGGGGCGGGAAACACCATATATTTT. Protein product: CASSLAGGAGNTIYF.

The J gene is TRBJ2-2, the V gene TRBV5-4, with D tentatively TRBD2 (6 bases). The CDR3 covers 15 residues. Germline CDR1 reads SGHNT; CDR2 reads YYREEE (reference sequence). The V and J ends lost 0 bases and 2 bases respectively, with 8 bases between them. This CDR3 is CASSLGGTNTGELFF. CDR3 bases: TGTGCCAGCAGCTTGGGCGGGACCAACACCGGGGAGCTGTTTTTT.

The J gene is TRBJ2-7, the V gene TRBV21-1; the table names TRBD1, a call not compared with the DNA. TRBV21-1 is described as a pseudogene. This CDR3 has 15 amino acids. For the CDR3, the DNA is TGTGCCAGCAGCAAAAAGGGGACAGGGGATTCAAAGCAGTACTTC. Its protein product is CASSKKGTGDSKQYF.

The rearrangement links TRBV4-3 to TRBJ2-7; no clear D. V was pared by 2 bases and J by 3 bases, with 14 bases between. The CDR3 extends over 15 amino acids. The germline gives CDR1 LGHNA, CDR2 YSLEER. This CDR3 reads CASSQIGGVYYEQYF. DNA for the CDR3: TGCGCCAGCAGCCAAATTGGTGGAGTCTACTACGAGCAGTACTTC.

CDR3 sequence reads: CAWRLRSAYEQYF. The CDR3 nucleotides are TGTGCCTGGAGATTACGCAGTGCCTACGAGCAGTACTTC. This chain joins TRBV30 and TRBJ2-7; D unresolved. V lost 3 bases and J 2 bases, leaving 11 bases between the germline ends. From germline, CDR1 is GTSNPN and CDR2 SVGIG (reference sequence). This CDR3 region has 13 residues.

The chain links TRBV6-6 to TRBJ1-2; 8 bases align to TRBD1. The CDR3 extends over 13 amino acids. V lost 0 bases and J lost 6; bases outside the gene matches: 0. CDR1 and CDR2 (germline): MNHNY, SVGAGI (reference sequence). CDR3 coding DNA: TGTGCCAGCAGTTACTCGACAGGGGATGGCTACACCTTC. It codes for CASSYSTGDGYTF.

CDR3 DNA: TGTGCCAGCAGCTTCGGGGGATACTATGGCTACACCTTC. Protein: CASSFGGYYGYTF. This chain links TRBV27 with TRBJ1-2; TRBD1 might be the D (5 bases). CDR3 size: 13 residues. From germline, CDR1 is MNHEY and CDR2 SMNVEV (reference sequence). Trimming pared 6 bases from V and 3 bases from J, leaving 11 bases between.

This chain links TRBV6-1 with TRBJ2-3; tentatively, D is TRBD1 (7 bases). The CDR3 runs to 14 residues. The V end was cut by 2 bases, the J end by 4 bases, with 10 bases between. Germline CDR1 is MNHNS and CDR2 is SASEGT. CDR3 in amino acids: CASSEQGGADTQYF. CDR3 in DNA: TGTGCCAGCAGTGAACAGGGGGGTGCAGATACGCAGTATTTT.

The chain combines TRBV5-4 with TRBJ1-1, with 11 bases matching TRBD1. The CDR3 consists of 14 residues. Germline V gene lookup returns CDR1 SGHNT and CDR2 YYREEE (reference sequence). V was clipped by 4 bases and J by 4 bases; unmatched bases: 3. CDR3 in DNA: TGTGCCAGCAGCCAGGGACAGGGGGGCACTGAAGCTTTCTTT. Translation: CASSQGQGGTEAFF.

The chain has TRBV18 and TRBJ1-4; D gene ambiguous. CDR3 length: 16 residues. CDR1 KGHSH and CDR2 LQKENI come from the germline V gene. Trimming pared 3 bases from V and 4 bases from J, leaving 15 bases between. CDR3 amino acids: CASSPRPAGINEKLFF. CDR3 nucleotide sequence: TGTGCCAGCTCACCGCGGCCCGCGGGGATTAATGAAAAACTGTTTTTT.

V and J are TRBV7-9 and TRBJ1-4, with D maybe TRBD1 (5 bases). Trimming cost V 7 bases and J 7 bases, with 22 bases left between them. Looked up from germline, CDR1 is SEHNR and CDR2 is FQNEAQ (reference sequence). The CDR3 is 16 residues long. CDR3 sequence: CASTSSLGTRAEKLFF. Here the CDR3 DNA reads TGTGCCAGCACTTCGAGCTTGGGGACTAGGGCTGAAAAACTGTTTTTT.

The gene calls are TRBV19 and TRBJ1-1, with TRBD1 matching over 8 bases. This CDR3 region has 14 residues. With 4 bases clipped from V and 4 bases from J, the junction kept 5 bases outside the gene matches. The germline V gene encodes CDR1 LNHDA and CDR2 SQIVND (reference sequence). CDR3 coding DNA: TGTGCCAGTAGTAGAGGACAGGGCGGCACTGAAGCTTTCTTT. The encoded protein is CASSRGQGGTEAFF.

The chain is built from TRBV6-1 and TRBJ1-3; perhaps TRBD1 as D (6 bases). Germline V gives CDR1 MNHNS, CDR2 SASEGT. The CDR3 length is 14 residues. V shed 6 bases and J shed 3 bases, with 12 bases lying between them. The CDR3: CASSSRGNGNTIYF. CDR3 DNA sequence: TGTGCCAGCAGCTCCAGGGGAAATGGAAACACCATATATTTT.

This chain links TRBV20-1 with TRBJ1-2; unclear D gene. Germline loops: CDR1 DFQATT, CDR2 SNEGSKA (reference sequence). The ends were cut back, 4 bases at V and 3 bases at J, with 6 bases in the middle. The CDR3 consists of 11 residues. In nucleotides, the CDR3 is TGCAGTGCTACCGGAGACTATGGCTACACCTTC. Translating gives CSATGDYGYTF.

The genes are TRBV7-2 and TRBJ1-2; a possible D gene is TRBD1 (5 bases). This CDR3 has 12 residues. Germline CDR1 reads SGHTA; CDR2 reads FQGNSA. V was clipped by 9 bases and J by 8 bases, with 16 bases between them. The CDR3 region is CASQGLTAGYTF. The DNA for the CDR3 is TGTGCCAGTCAGGGCCTGACGGCGGGCTACACCTTC.

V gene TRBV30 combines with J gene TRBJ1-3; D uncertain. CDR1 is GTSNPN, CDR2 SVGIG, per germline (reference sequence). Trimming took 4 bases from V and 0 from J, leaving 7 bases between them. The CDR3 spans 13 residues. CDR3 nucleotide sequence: TGTGCCTGGACAAGAGTCTCTGGAAACACCATATATTTT. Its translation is CAWTRVSGNTIYF.

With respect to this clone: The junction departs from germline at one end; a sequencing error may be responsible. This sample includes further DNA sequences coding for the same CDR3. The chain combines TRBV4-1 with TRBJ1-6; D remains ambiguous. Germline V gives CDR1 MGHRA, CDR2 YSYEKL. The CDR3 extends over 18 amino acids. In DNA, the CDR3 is TGCGCCAGCAGCCAAGATCGGTCCCGAGCGGATGGCGGGTCACCCCTACACTTT. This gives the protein CASSQDRSRADGGSPLHF.

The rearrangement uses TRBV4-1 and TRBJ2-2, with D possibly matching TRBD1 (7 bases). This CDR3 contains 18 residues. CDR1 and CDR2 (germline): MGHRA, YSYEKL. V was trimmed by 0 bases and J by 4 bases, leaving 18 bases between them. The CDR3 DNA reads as TGCGCCAGCAGCCAAGAGGGCAGGGGGGACCCGAGCACCGGGGAGCTGTTTTTT. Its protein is CASSQEGRGDPSTGELFF.

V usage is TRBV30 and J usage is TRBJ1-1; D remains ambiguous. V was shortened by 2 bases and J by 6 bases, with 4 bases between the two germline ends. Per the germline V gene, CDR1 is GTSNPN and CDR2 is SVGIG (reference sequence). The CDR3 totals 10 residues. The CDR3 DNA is TGTGCCTGGAGTTCGGCTGAAGCTTTCTTT. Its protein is CAWSSAEAFF. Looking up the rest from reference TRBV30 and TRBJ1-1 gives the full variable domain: SQTIHQWPATLVQPVGSPLSLECTVEGTSNPNLYWYRQAAGRGLQLLFYSVGIGQISSEVPQNLSASRPQDRQFILSSKKLLLSDSGFYLCAWSSAEAFFGQGTRLTVV.

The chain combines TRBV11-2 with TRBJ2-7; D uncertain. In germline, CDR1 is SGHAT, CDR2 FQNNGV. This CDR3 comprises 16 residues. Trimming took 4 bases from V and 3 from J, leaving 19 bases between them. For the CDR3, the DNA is TGTGCCAGCAGCTCATTTAACTCGACTCGAGACTACGAGCAGTACTTC. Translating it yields CASSSFNSTRDYEQYF. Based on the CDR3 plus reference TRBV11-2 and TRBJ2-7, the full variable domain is EAGVAQSPRYKIIEKRQSVAFWCNPISGHATLYWYQQILGQGPKLLIQFQNNGVVDDSQLPKDRFSAERLKGVDSTLKIQPAKLEDSAVYLCASSSFNSTRDYEQYFGPGTRLTVT.

The CDR3 DNA reads TGTGCCAGCGCGGGGCAAGAGACCCAGTACTTC. Its translation: CASAGQETQYF. J is TRBJ2-5 and V is TRBV28; maybe TRBD2 (6 bases). The germline CDR1 and CDR2 sequences are MDHEN and SYDVKM. The CDR3 is 11 amino acids. Deletions cut 8 bases from V and 2 bases from J, with 6 bases between.